Below, 20 T cell receptor beta chains from the same sample are listed, as sequenced in a study of cytomegalovirus exposure and HLA in healthy donors. Researchers ran the PCR with 60 Vbeta and 13 Jbeta primers. Sequencing used immunoSEQ multiplex PCR; TCRdb keeps in-frame clones, though not all of them. The sample includes around 150,000 clones, roughly 80% seen only once; the top ten take less than 1.6%. The sample comprised PBMCs. These receptors were taken from a girl aged 5-17 years in good health and CMV-seropositive.

V usage is TRBV5-1 and J usage is TRBJ2-1; a possible D gene is TRBD1 (6 bases). The length of the CDR3 is 15 residues. Trimming cost V 0 bases and J 3 bases, with 10 bases left between them. Germline V CDR1 and CDR2: SGHRS, YFSETQ. CDR3 loop: CASSLGQANYNEQFF. The CDR3, as DNA: TGCGCCAGCAGCTTGGGACAGGCCAACTACAATGAGCAGTTCTTC.

This chain's CDR3 is CASRGLAGFITYEQYF. DNA of the CDR3: TGTGCCAGCCGCGGACTAGCGGGCTTTATCACCTACGAGCAGTACTTC. This chain links TRBV2 with TRBJ2-7; 11 bases agree with TRBD2. The germline V gene encodes CDR1 SNHLY and CDR2 FYNNEI. J was trimmed by 2 bases and V by 8 bases; bases with no gene match: 11. The CDR3 has 16 residues.

The chain's CDR3 is CASSKAGFRDQYF. The CDR3 region has the DNA TGCGCCAGCAGCAAGGCGGGCTTTCGGGATCAGTACTTC. The V gene is TRBV5-1, the J gene TRBJ2-7; maybe TRBD2 (5 bases). The CDR3 contains 13 residues. Germline CDR1 is SGHRS and CDR2 is YFSETQ. With 4 bases removed from V and 10 bases from J, the gap between germline ends came to 18 bases.

The chain employs TRBV7-8 and TRBJ1-1, with a weak D call TRBD1 (5 bases). Trimming took 7 bases from V and 5 from J, leaving 17 bases between them. The length of the CDR3 is 14 residues. Germline assignment: CDR1 SGHVS and CDR2 FQNEAQ. CDR3 sequence reads: CASIPTWGVTEAFF. The CDR3, as DNA: TGTGCCAGCATACCCACGTGGGGCGTTACTGAAGCTTTCTTT. Looking up the rest from reference TRBV7-8 and TRBJ1-1 gives the full variable domain: GAGVSQSPRYKVAKRGQDVALRCDPISGHVSLFWYQQALGQGPEFLTYFQNEAQLDKSGLPSDRFFAERPEGSVSTLKIQRTQQEDSAVYLCASIPTWGVTEAFFGQGTRLTVV.

This clone was seen a handful of times. The chain recombines TRBV6-5 with TRBJ2-3; the D gene is possibly TRBD2 (6 bases). Trimming removed 8 bases at V and 0 bases at J, with 9 bases between. Germline lookup yields CDR1 MNHEY and CDR2 SVGAGI. The CDR3 contains 13 residues. CDR3 DNA: TGTGCCAGCGTAGCGGCTAGCACAGATACGCAGTATTTT. This sequence encodes CASVAASTDTQYF.

This sequence joins TRBV4-1 and TRBJ1-2; 9 bases match TRBD1. Germline V gene data show CDR1 as MGHRA and CDR2 as YSYEKL. The trim removed 4 bases at V and 3 bases at J, leaving 9 bases unmatched. The CDR3 loop spans 16 amino acids. CDR3 residues: CASSPRQGGLHYGYTF. The DNA for the CDR3 is TGCGCCAGCAGCCCTAGACAGGGGGGGTTGCACTATGGCTACACCTTC.

V is TRBV19 and J is TRBJ2-1, with D possibly being TRBD1 (6 bases). CDR3 size: 14 residues. The germline CDR1 and CDR2 sequences are LNHDA and SQIVND (reference sequence). The V gene lost 8 bases and the J gene lost 2 bases, with 13 bases spanning the gap. CDR3 nucleotides: TGTGCCAGTGAAGGAGAGGGGGCCTACAATGAGCAGTTCTTC. Its protein is CASEGEGAYNEQFF.

In this sample, this clone turned up once. The gene calls are TRBV5-1 and TRBJ1-1, with D possibly matching TRBD1 (6 bases). CDR1 and CDR2 (germline): SGHRS, YFSETQ. This CDR3 has 15 amino acids. The V end lost 4 bases, the J end lost 0 bases, and 13 bases lay between the germline ends. The DNA for the CDR3 is TGCGCCAGCAGCCTCGGACAGATTTTGAACACTGAAGCTTTCTTT. Protein product: CASSLGQILNTEAFF.

The rearrangement uses TRBV6-5 and TRBJ1-1, with 9 bases that match TRBD1. The CDR3 sequence is 12 residues long. The J segment lost 8 bases and the V segment lost 5 bases, leaving 3 bases of the junction unmatched. Germline V CDR1 and CDR2: MNHEY, SVGAGI. CDR3 in amino acids: CASSPGQGEAFF. CDR3 in DNA: TGTGCCAGCAGTCCCGGACAGGGGGAAGCTTTCTTT.

The chain joins TRBV5-1 to TRBJ2-5; 11 bases are a match to TRBD1. The CDR3 consists of 14 residues. Trimming at V came to 5 bases and at J to 6 bases, leaving 6 bases not matched to a gene. CDR1 is SGHRS, CDR2 YFSETQ, per germline. CDR3 bases: TGCGCCAGCAGGCCGGGACAGGGGGAACAGACCCAGTACTTC. Its protein is CASRPGQGEQTQYF.

The rearrangement uses TRBV28 and TRBJ1-4, with TRBD1 matching over 10 bases. Germline CDR1 MDHEN, CDR2 SYDVKM. The CDR3 has 15 amino acids. V was pared by 6 bases and J by 7 bases, with 8 bases of the junction left unmatched. CDR3 DNA sequence: TGTGCCAGCAGCCCCCCGGACAGGGGGGGTGAAAAACTGTTTTTT. As protein: CASSPPDRGGEKLFF.

V is TRBV2 and J is TRBJ1-4; D unresolved. This CDR3 has 13 residues. Germline loops: CDR1 SNHLY, CDR2 FYNNEI. Trimming stripped 1 base from V and 7 bases from J, with 7 bases between. The CDR3 sequence is CASSEGAGEKLFF. The CDR3 DNA sequence: TGTGCCAGCAGTGAAGGCGCGGGTGAAAAACTGTTTTTT.

The rearrangement links TRBV19 to TRBJ2-5, with a weak D call TRBD1 (5 bases). V was shortened by 6 bases and J by 1 base, with 6 bases between the two germline ends. This CDR3 has 12 residues. Per the germline V gene, CDR1 is LNHDA and CDR2 is SQIVND (reference sequence). CDR3 sequence reads: CASSRAQETQYF. Here the CDR3 DNA reads TGTGCCAGTAGCAGGGCCCAAGAGACCCAGTACTTC.

The rearrangement uses TRBV6-1 and TRBJ1-2; D gene uncertain. The CDR3 extends over 12 amino acids. Germline V gene lookup returns CDR1 MNHNS and CDR2 SASEGT. V dropped 5 bases and J dropped 8 bases, with 12 bases sitting between them. CDR3 in amino acids: CASSNAWAGYTF. The CDR3 region has the DNA TGTGCCAGCAGTAACGCATGGGCGGGCTACACCTTC.

This clone was found a few times. This chain joins TRBV7-9 and TRBJ2-1, with TRBD1 identical over 7 bases. Germline CDR1 and CDR2: SEHNR and FQNEAQ (reference sequence). This CDR3 contains 14 residues. V lost 4 bases to trimming and J lost 4 bases; unmatched junction nucleotides: 4. CDR3 protein: CASSSPGQYNEQFF. CDR3 bases: TGTGCCAGCAGCTCTCCGGGACAGTACAATGAGCAGTTCTTC.

The J gene is TRBJ2-5, the V gene TRBV9, with 12 nucleotides matching TRBD2. CDR1 SGDLS and CDR2 YYNGEE come from the germline V gene. The V gene end was trimmed by 4 bases and the J gene end by 2 bases; junction bases not matched to a gene: 6. The CDR3 totals 16 residues. Written as DNA, the CDR3 is TGTGCCAGCAGCCCCCGGACTAGCGGGATGCAAGAGACCCAGTACTTC. It translates to CASSPRTSGMQETQYF.

V is TRBV7-2 and J is TRBJ1-1; TRBD1 is a possible D gene (6 bases). V was clipped by 1 base and J by 4 bases, with 10 bases between them. Germline assignment: CDR1 SGHTA and CDR2 FQGNSA. The CDR3 is made up of 14 amino acids. This CDR3 is CASSLGFRGTEAFF. In DNA, the CDR3 is TGTGCCAGCAGCTTAGGCTTCAGGGGCACTGAAGCTTTCTTT. The whole variable domain, remainder taken from reference TRBV7-2 and TRBJ1-1, is GAGVSQSPSNKVTEKGKDVELRCDPISGHTALYWYRQSLGQGLEFLIYFQGNSAPDKSGLPSDRFSAERTGGSVSTLTIQRTQQEDSAVYLCASSLGFRGTEAFFGQGTRLTVV.

The chain combines TRBV5-1 with TRBJ2-5; 11 bases fit TRBD2. CDR1 and CDR2 from the germline V gene are SGHRS and YFSETQ. Trimming cost V 3 bases and J 1 base; bases outside gene matches: 11. This CDR3 region has 18 residues. CDR3 in amino acids: CASSWGTSGATFQETQYF. The CDR3 bases are TGCGCCAGCAGCTGGGGGACTAGCGGAGCGACCTTCCAAGAGACCCAGTACTTC.

This chain uses TRBV5-8 with TRBJ1-3, with a weak D call TRBD1 (5 bases). V was shortened by 4 bases and J by 0 bases, with 8 bases between the two germline ends. Germline CDR1 is SGHTS and CDR2 is YDEGEE. CDR3 size: 14 residues. Here the CDR3 reads CASSTGNSGNTIYF. The CDR3 DNA is TGTGCCAGCAGCACAGGAAACTCTGGAAACACCATATATTTT.

This chain joins TRBV4-1 and TRBJ1-1; a weak D match, TRBD1 (5 bases). CDR3 length equals 17 residues. Germline V gives CDR1 MGHRA, CDR2 YSYEKL. V gave up 1 base and J gave up 1 base, with 16 bases separating them. The CDR3 DNA reads TGCGCCAGCAGCCAAGGACAGTTTATTATGGCGAACACTGAAGCTTTCTTT. The encoded protein is CASSQGQFIMANTEAFF.